One TCR beta chain is described in this entry. This clonotype was seen more than once but under ten times. There is no known antigen for this receptor. No quality values exist for individual bases; no much larger clone is one base distant. Ficoll-Paque density gradient centrifugation was the method used to isolate PBMCs. This entry comes from a study of T-cell memory formation after mild COVID-19 (dated by TCRdb to 2020 to 2022). Study-level background: TCR sequence clusters from the two donors were found to be largely donor specific. In a couple of donors, T-cell clones that expanded and contracted after mild COVID-19 were followed by sequencing TCRalpha and TCRbeta repertoires longitudinally. The cohort comprised two young, previously healthy adult volunteers, one female and one male.

Study-wide findings and limitations: Some responding clones were found in pre-infection memory, which suggests that pre-existing cross-reactive memory T cells took part in the SARS-CoV-2 response. SARS-CoV-2 specificity of the second-wave clones peaking on day 37 was not confirmed. Contracting CD4+ clones appeared mostly in the CM and EM memory subsets, whereas CD8+ clones were enriched in EMRA. The study covered only a couple of mild cases, and larger cohorts including severe cases with pre-infection samples were considered necessary. Balanced CD4/CD8 phenotypes were observed for clones contracting from day 15 to 85, whereas a bias towards CD4+ was observed for a second wave of clones expanding from day 15 to 37.

Sequencing took place on an Illumina NovaSeq 6000. TCRalpha and TCRbeta cDNA libraries were constructed by 5'RACE with constant-segment primers, with sample barcodes and unique molecular identifiers being introduced. RNA was extracted from every sample with Trizol reagent. Library amplification was performed in two PCR steps, and a second sample barcode and Illumina TruSeq adapters were introduced in the second step. Sequencing of libraries was performed on an Illumina NovaSeq with 2 x 150 bp paired-end reads. The original methods were these. Demultiplexing of reads and collapsing into UMI-guided consensus sequences were performed with migec v1.2.7. With mixcr v2.1.11, UMI consensuses were aligned to TRA and TRB V and J templates and assembled into clonotypes. A clonotype was counted as expanded or contracted only when both edgeR and NoisET called the clonotype significant, with the noise models trained on biological replicates. For edgeR calls, the thresholds were a false discovery rate-adjusted p below 0.01 and a log2 fold-change of 1. PCA with hierarchical clustering of max-normalized trajectories of the 1000 most abundant clonotypes was used as exploratory dynamics analysis. Separately sequenced CD4+ and CD8+ repertoires were used to assign a CD4 or CD8 phenotype to each responding clone. Starting from the raw public reads, TCRdb applied fastp trimming at Q25, assembled clones with MiXCR and retained in-frame beta chains. Every distinct CDR3 protein forms one entry, paired with its most common genes and DNA. In this record, the V and J calls reflect TCRdb's handling and not the investigators' own analysis. Recorded for this sample are fewer than 700,000 distinct CDR3 sequences; around 17% of them occurred a single time. Together, the top ten hold around 12% of the sample.

The receptor was isolated from an adult woman who had mild COVID-19 (a few samples of this study predate the infection). The sample titles of this study are shuffled in the database, so cell type and time point are left out; the donor was told from shared clones. The specimen was PBMCs or a T cell subset sorted from them (not recorded which).

This receptor carries the CDR3 CATQSRGATDTQYF. The bases read TGTGCCACCCAGTCCCGGGGGGCCACAGATACGCAGTATTTT. The rearrangement joined TRBV2 to TRBJ2-3; TRBD2 could be the D gene, as 7 bases match. In the germline V gene, CDR1 corresponds to SNHLY and CDR2 to FYNNEI. V and J lose 10 bases and 2 bases, and a span of 16 bases separates them. From the cysteine through the phenylalanine, the CDR3 covers 14 amino acids. Of all the DNA, just the CDR3 is kept, 42 bases in frame from base 1.